The 4 T cell receptor beta chains below all came from one sample that was sequenced in a study of blood T cell repertoires in COVID-19. Produced via immunoSEQ multiplex PCR; TCRdb's table is partial and in-frame only. The table shows under 95,000 clones, with more than 65% occurring only once. Sequencing used peripheral blood. The origin of the receptors is a man aged 50 to 59 with acute or convalescent COVID-19.

The V call is TRBV6-5, the J call TRBJ2-1, with 10 bases identical to TRBD2. Germline trimming cut 7 bases from V and 3 bases from J; bases unmatched to any gene: 3. CDR3 length: 14 amino acids. The germline gives CDR1 MNHEY, CDR2 SVGAGI. CDR3 amino acids: CASNLAGDYNEQFF. DNA for the CDR3: TGTGCCAGCAACCTAGCGGGGGACTACAATGAGCAGTTCTTC.

The chain uses TRBV18 and TRBJ2-5, with D possibly matching TRBD1 (5 bases). The CDR3 covers 14 residues. Germline V gene sequence: CDR1 KGHSH, CDR2 LQKENI. V was shortened by 1 base and J by 0 bases, with 6 bases between the two germline ends. Here the CDR3 reads CASSPQGNQETQYF. The CDR3 DNA reads as TGTGCCAGCTCACCACAGGGGAACCAAGAGACCCAGTACTTC.

The DNA of the CDR3 is TGCGCCAGCAGTGATAGGGGCGGGAGGAGTAGCGAGCAGTACTTC. The encoded protein is CASSDRGGRSSEQYF. The rearrangement links TRBV10-2 to TRBJ2-7; the match to TRBD2 covers 8 bases. CDR3 length equals 15 residues. V was clipped by 3 bases and J by 6 bases; unmatched bases: 10. CDR1 and CDR2 (germline): WSHSY, SAAADI.

The chain links TRBV27 to TRBJ2-1, with 7 bases aligning to TRBD2. CDR3 length: 15 amino acids. The V segment lost 0 bases and the J segment 7 bases; nucleotides outside the gene matches: 6. Germline CDR1 MNHEY, CDR2 SMNVEV (reference sequence). CDR3 in amino acids: CASSLSGEGENEQFF. Here the CDR3 DNA reads TGTGCCAGCAGTTTATCGGGGGAGGGTGAGAATGAGCAGTTCTTC.